This TCR beta chain is from a study of T cells in tuberculosis. Sequencing was performed with immunoSEQ multiplex PCR; in TCRdb, only in-frame clones are kept and a portion is missing. This sample carries around 39,000 clones, more than 85% of them seen once, and the ten largest clones take roughly 6.4%. Germline CDR1 LGHNA, CDR2 YSLEER. V lost 0 bases and J 4 bases, leaving 15 bases between the germline ends. The CDR3 consists of 16 residues. Sequenced material: PBMCs. The sequence was obtained from a donor between 10 and 35 years old with latent tuberculosis or without tuberculosis infection. The V gene is TRBV4-3, the J gene TRBJ1-2; no firm D call. The chain's CDR3 is CASSQEEPGWAYGYTF. DNA of the CDR3: TGCGCCAGCAGCCAAGAAGAACCGGGGTGGGCCTATGGCTACACCTTC.